These 29 T cell receptor beta chains share one sample of origin, sequenced in a study of T cells in Graves' hyperthyroidism and ophthalmopathy. Regions amplified from RNA transcripts were the TCR beta CDR3 regions. First-round RT-PCR targeting the TCR CDR3 was performed with the HTBI primer set. TCRdb re-derived calls from the multiplex PCR reads in MiXCR, one entry per CDR3 protein. The sample holds over 650,000 distinct CDR3 sequences; about a sixth are singletons and the top ten take around 7.7%. The sequenced sample consisted of blood. These receptor sequences come from a man aged 18 to 35 with Graves' hyperthyroidism.

This clonotype was seen more than once but under ten times. The chain uses TRBV20-1 and TRBJ2-5; D gene ambiguous. The germline V gene encodes CDR1 DFQATT and CDR2 SNEGSKA (reference sequence). V lost 6 bases, J lost 1 base, and 15 bases lay in between. The CDR3 length is 14 residues. The CDR3 DNA reads as TGCAGTGCCCGGAATATACCGCTCCAAGAGACCCAGTACTTC. It specifies CSARNIPLQETQYF.

In its sample, this clonotype was seen many times. The chain recombines TRBV27 with TRBJ2-2; no clear D gene. Trimming shortened V by 6 bases and J by 3 bases, and 8 bases separated the two germline ends. This CDR3 is built from 13 residues. Germline CDR1 is MNHEY and CDR2 is SMNVEV (reference sequence). The CDR3 sequence: CASSQGYTGELFF. CDR3 nucleotide sequence: TGTGCCAGCAGCCAAGGGTACACCGGGGAGCTGTTTTTT.

This clonotype was observed at least ten times. V gene TRBV10-2 combines with J gene TRBJ2-6; TRBD2 might be the D (5 bases). Per germline, CDR1 WSHSY and CDR2 SAAADI. Trimming removed 2 bases at V and 2 bases at J, with 10 bases between. The CDR3 length is 16 residues. CDR3 DNA: TGCGCCAGCAGTGAGGGGCCCGGGACTGGGGCCAACGTCCTGACTTTC. It is translated as CASSEGPGTGANVLTF.

The rearrangement joins TRBV7-9 to TRBJ2-1, with 10 bases aligning to TRBD2. The CDR3 length is 14 residues. Germline trimming cut 5 bases from V and 12 bases from J; bases unmatched to any gene: 10. The germline V gene has CDR1 SEHNR and CDR2 FQNEAQ (reference sequence). The CDR3 is CASSSQREGLLQFF. The CDR3 region has the DNA TGTGCCAGCAGCAGTCAGCGGGAGGGCCTCTTGCAGTTCTTC.

In this sample, this clonotype turned up many times. The chain links TRBV11-3 to TRBJ2-2; 7 bases agree with TRBD2. This CDR3 spans 15 amino acids. With 4 bases clipped from V and 6 bases from J, the junction kept 8 bases outside the gene matches. The germline gives CDR1 SGHNT, CDR2 YENEEA. CDR3 sequence: CASSSLAGASGELFF. As DNA, the CDR3 is TGTGCCAGCAGCTCCCTGGCGGGAGCATCCGGGGAGCTGTTTTTT.

The rearrangement uses TRBV29-1 and TRBJ2-1; 11 bases match TRBD2. Germline values: CDR1 SQVTM, CDR2 ANQGSEA. The CDR3 spans 17 residues. The J segment lost 5 bases and the V segment lost 3 bases, leaving 12 bases of the junction unmatched. CDR3 sequence (DNA): TGCAGCGTTGATGGCTACCCCCTAGCGGGGGGACACAATGAGCAGTTCTTC. Translating gives CSVDGYPLAGGHNEQFF.

At least ten counts were recorded for this clonotype. This sequence joins TRBV28 and TRBJ2-7; D gene unclear. The CDR3 has 13 residues. Germline CDR1 and CDR2: MDHEN and SYDVKM. The V end was cut by 10 bases, the J end by 2 bases, with 15 bases between. CDR3: CATLRPYPYEQYF. The CDR3, as DNA: TGTGCCACTCTCCGGCCCTACCCCTACGAGCAGTACTTC.

In the case of this clonotype: This may be a read error: a much more frequent sequence differs by one nucleotide. Without the conserved terminal phenylalanine or tryptophan, this CDR3 likely stems from a read error. The CDR3 protein is CASSLARRGATGELFL. CDR3 DNA sequence: TGTGCCAGCAGCTTAGCCCGGCGGGGGGCAACCGGGGAGCTGTTTTTA. The J gene is TRBJ2-2, the V gene TRBV7-2; TRBD2 agrees at 8 bases. V was pared by 0 bases and J by 5 bases, with 5 bases of the junction left unmatched. This CDR3 spans 16 amino acids. Germline V lookup: CDR1 SGHTA, CDR2 FQGNSA.

This clonotype was observed at least ten times. The V call is TRBV12-5, the J call TRBJ2-1, with D perhaps matching TRBD1 (5 bases). Germline lookup yields CDR1 LGHNT and CDR2 FRNRAP. The length of the CDR3 is 15 residues. V was clipped by 6 bases and J by 8 bases, with 20 bases between them. The CDR3 nucleotides are TGTGCTAGTGGCATGGGGCAGGGTAGTTTCGATGAGCAGTTCTTC. As protein: CASGMGQGSFDEQFF.

This clonotype occurred many times. This chain connects TRBV6-2 or TRBV6-3 to TRBJ2-5, with 15 nucleotides matching TRBD2. There are 16 residues in the CDR3. Germline loops: CDR1 MNHEY, CDR2 SVGEGT. Trimming at V came to 6 bases and at J to 5 bases, leaving 7 bases not matched to a gene. CDR3 protein: CASSRTSGRVRETQYF. CDR3 DNA: TGTGCCAGCAGCAGGACTAGCGGGAGGGTCCGGGAGACCCAGTACTTC.

This clonotype was counted between two and nine times. The chain joins TRBV19 to TRBJ2-1, with TRBD2 matching 7 bases. Losses at the gene ends were 1 base for V and 9 bases for J; bases not matched to a gene: 6. The CDR3 loop spans 14 amino acids. Germline V gene sequence: CDR1 LNHDA, CDR2 SQIVND (reference sequence). CDR3 residues: CASSIGGRASEQFF. DNA for the CDR3: TGTGCCAGTAGTATAGGGGGGAGGGCCAGTGAGCAGTTCTTC.

This clonotype was seen many times. The J gene is TRBJ2-7, the V gene TRBV5-1; 7 nucleotides line up with TRBD2. After removal of 4 bases from V and 5 bases from J, the junction contained 9 bases not matched to a gene. Per germline, CDR1 SGHRS and CDR2 YFSETQ. The CDR3 length is 14 residues. The CDR3 protein is CASSGRDGAHEQYF. The CDR3 nucleotides are TGCGCCAGCAGCGGGAGGGACGGAGCCCACGAGCAGTACTTC.

This clonotype has ten or more counts. This sequence joins TRBV28 and TRBJ2-5, with a tentative D call TRBD2 (5 bases). There are 16 residues in the CDR3. Germline V lookup: CDR1 MDHEN, CDR2 SYDVKM. V was cut by 4 bases and J by 4 bases, with 19 bases left in between. The CDR3 reads CASSYWVGGTAETQYF. CDR3 DNA: TGTGCCAGCAGTTACTGGGTAGGAGGAACAGCAGAGACCCAGTACTTC.

This clonotype was counted only a few times. The V and J genes are TRBV7-9 and TRBJ1-4, with unresolved D. CDR1 is SEHNR, CDR2 FQNEAQ, per germline (reference sequence). There are 15 residues in the CDR3. The V and J ends lost 5 bases and 2 bases respectively, with 12 bases between them. This CDR3 reads CASSLSGATNEKLFF. The CDR3 nucleotides are TGTGCCAGCAGCCTGAGTGGAGCCACTAATGAAAAACTGTTTTTT.

The rearrangement joins TRBV7-3 to TRBJ2-3; 9 bases are a match to TRBD1. This CDR3 is built from 22 residues. Looked up from germline, CDR1 is SGHTA and CDR2 is FQGTGA. The ends lost 4 bases at V and 2 bases at J; junction bases unmatched: 25. The CDR3 here is CASSYTGGGRSESAWLTDTQYF. The CDR3 DNA sequence: TGTGCCAGCAGCTACACAGGGGGCGGTCGGTCGGAGAGTGCTTGGCTCACAGATACGCAGTATTTT.

The V and J genes are TRBV29-1 and TRBJ1-5; D call uncertain. The CDR3 covers 14 residues. V was trimmed by 7 bases and J by 4 bases, leaving 17 bases between them. Per germline, CDR1 SQVTM and CDR2 ANQGSEA. This chain's CDR3 is CSALVAGTNQPQHF. The CDR3 nucleotides read TGCAGCGCCCTAGTAGCAGGCACTAATCAGCCCCAGCATTTT.

This clonotype showed up many times. This chain connects TRBV6-1 to TRBJ2-3, with 9 bases fitting TRBD2. V shed 6 bases and J 1 base; nucleotides not matched to a gene: 8. The CDR3 covers 16 residues. Germline V lookup: CDR1 MNHNS, CDR2 SASEGT. As DNA, the CDR3 is TGTGCCAGCAGGCCCAGTAGCGGGAGCGGCACAGATACGCAGTATTTT. As protein: CASRPSSGSGTDTQYF.

At least ten counts were recorded for this clonotype. J is TRBJ2-7 and V is TRBV28; D is perhaps TRBD2 (5 bases). CDR1 is MDHEN, CDR2 SYDVKM, per germline. Trimming shortened V by 10 bases and J by 5 bases, and 12 bases separated the two germline ends. CDR3 length: 11 residues. The CDR3 here is CATMERDEQYF. CDR3 DNA sequence: TGTGCCACCATGGAGAGGGACGAGCAGTACTTC.

Many counts were recorded for this clonotype. The chain recombines TRBV7-2 with TRBJ2-3, with 8 bases fitting TRBD2. After removal of 5 bases from V and 2 bases from J, the junction contained 9 bases not matched to a gene. Germline V lookup: CDR1 SGHTA, CDR2 FQGNSA. The CDR3 has 16 residues. The CDR3 sequence: CASSRGTRGITDTQYF. The CDR3 nucleotides are TGTGCCAGCAGCCGCGGGACTAGGGGGATCACAGATACGCAGTATTTT.

The J gene is TRBJ2-1, the V gene TRBV29-1, with 8 bases lining up with TRBD2. Germline V gives CDR1 SQVTM, CDR2 ANQGSEA. The CDR3 runs to 14 residues. With V trimmed by 3 bases and J by 7 bases, 8 bases remained unmatched. This chain's CDR3 is CSVDQGLGLNEQFF. Here the CDR3 DNA reads TGCAGCGTTGATCAGGGACTAGGGCTAAATGAGCAGTTCTTC.

This chain connects TRBV6-2 or TRBV6-3 to TRBJ1-1, with D hard to call. The CDR3 extends over 15 amino acids. Germline values: CDR1 MNHEY, CDR2 SVGEGT. V lost 0 bases and J lost 8, with 16 bases in between. Here the CDR3 reads CASSYSNSGAGEAFF. In nucleotides, the CDR3 is TGTGCCAGCAGTTACTCGAACTCGGGAGCCGGCGAAGCTTTCTTT.

Only a few counts were recorded for this clonotype. The J gene is TRBJ1-3, the V gene TRBV29-1; D possibly corresponds to TRBD1 (6 bases). Looked up from germline, CDR1 is SQVTM and CDR2 is ANQGSEA. The CDR3 loop spans 13 amino acids. Between the trimmed V and J ends, which lost 8 bases and 0 bases, there was a span of 11 bases. CDR3 DNA sequence: TGCAGCATCTGGACAGACTCTGGAAACACCATATATTTT. Encoded protein: CSIWTDSGNTIYF.

This clonotype was recorded at least ten times. This chain joins TRBV5-1 and TRBJ2-3, with unresolved D. This CDR3 region has 14 residues. The germline gives CDR1 SGHRS, CDR2 YFSETQ. Trimming took 3 bases from V and 3 from J, leaving 11 bases between them. CDR3 in DNA: TGCGCCAGCAGCTCAGCCTCTCCGACAGATACGCAGTATTTT. Its translation is CASSSASPTDTQYF.

This chain uses TRBV7-6 with TRBJ2-3; D might be TRBD1 or TRBD2, each matching 6 bases. Germline loops: CDR1 SGHVS, CDR2 FNYEAQ. V lost 5 bases to trimming and J lost 2 bases, with 23 bases between them. The length of the CDR3 is 18 residues. The DNA for the CDR3 is TGTGCCAGCAGCCAAGGGGGAATAGCGGACCTGATCACAGATACGCAGTATTTT. Protein sequence: CASSQGGIADLITDTQYF.

The chain has TRBV5-1 and TRBJ2-1; D perhaps matches TRBD1 (5 bases). The CDR3 consists of 13 residues. Trimming took 0 bases from V and 15 from J, leaving 16 bases between them. Germline CDR1 and CDR2: SGHRS and YFSETQ. The CDR3 DNA is TGCGCCAGCAGCTTGGCCGATCCAGGGCAGTGGTTCTTC. Its translation: CASSLADPGQWFF. Combining the CDR3 with reference TRBV5-1 and TRBJ2-1 gives the whole variable domain KAGVTQTPRYLIKTRGQQVTLSCSPISGHRSVSWYQQTPGQGLQFLFEYFSETQRNKGNFPGRFSGRQFSNSRSEMNVSTLELGDSALYLCASSLADPGQWFFGPGTRLTVL.

This clonotype has a count of ten or more. The chain has TRBV28 and TRBJ2-1; D uncertain. Germline V lookup: CDR1 MDHEN, CDR2 SYDVKM. Between the trimmed V and J ends, which lost 1 base and 0 bases, there was a span of 10 bases. This CDR3 contains 16 residues. CDR3 nucleotide sequence: TGTGCCAGCAGTTTATTTCTGGGGATCTCCTACAATGAGCAGTTCTTC. The encoded protein is CASSLFLGISYNEQFF.

This clonotype has at least ten counts. This chain links TRBV2 with TRBJ1-5; D is undetermined. CDR1 and CDR2 (germline): SNHLY, FYNNEI. This CDR3 region has 14 residues. Trimming cost V 7 bases and J 7 bases, with 17 bases left between them. Written as DNA, the CDR3 is TGTGCCAGCAATGCGGCGCCTAAAGGACAGCCCCAGCATTTT. Its protein product is CASNAAPKGQPQHF.

In its sample, this clonotype was seen a few times. The V and J genes are TRBV20-1 and TRBJ2-1; 9 bases are a match to TRBD2. The CDR3 consists of 14 residues. Germline V gene lookup returns CDR1 DFQATT and CDR2 SNEGSKA (reference sequence). The V segment lost 8 bases and the J segment 3 bases; nucleotides outside the gene matches: 8. The CDR3 DNA reads as TGCAGTCCTGTGGCTAGCGGGGACTACAATGAGCAGTTCTTC. This encodes CSPVASGDYNEQFF.

In this sample, this clonotype turned up many times. This sequence joins TRBV7-2 and TRBJ2-5; 8 bases map to TRBD2. V shed 5 bases and J 1 base; nucleotides not matched to a gene: 6. CDR1 and CDR2 from the germline V gene are SGHTA and FQGNSA. This CDR3 is 15 amino acids long. The CDR3 region has the DNA TGTGCCAGCAGCCCCCGGGGGGGGACCCAAGAGACCCAGTACTTC. This translates into CASSPRGGTQETQYF.